This TCR beta chain is drawn from a study of blood T cell repertoires in COVID-19. The CDR3 has 16 residues. V dropped 6 bases and J dropped 6; count of bases not matched to a gene: 12. Germline lookup yields CDR1 MNHEY and CDR2 SVGEGT. The method was immunoSEQ multiplex PCR; TCRdb's version includes in-frame clones alone and lacks a portion of them. The sample comprises some 56,000 clones, around 86% of which are singletons, and under 30% rests with the top ten. There are a few counts of this clone. Specimen: peripheral blood. The receptor was derived from a woman at least 80 years old with active or convalescent COVID-19. The chain joins TRBV6-2 or TRBV6-3 to TRBJ1-5; the match to TRBD1 covers 9 bases. The CDR3 DNA follows: TGTGCCAGCAGCCCCCGGACAGGGGAGATTTCTCAGCCCCAGCATTTT. This translates into CASSPRTGEISQPQHF.